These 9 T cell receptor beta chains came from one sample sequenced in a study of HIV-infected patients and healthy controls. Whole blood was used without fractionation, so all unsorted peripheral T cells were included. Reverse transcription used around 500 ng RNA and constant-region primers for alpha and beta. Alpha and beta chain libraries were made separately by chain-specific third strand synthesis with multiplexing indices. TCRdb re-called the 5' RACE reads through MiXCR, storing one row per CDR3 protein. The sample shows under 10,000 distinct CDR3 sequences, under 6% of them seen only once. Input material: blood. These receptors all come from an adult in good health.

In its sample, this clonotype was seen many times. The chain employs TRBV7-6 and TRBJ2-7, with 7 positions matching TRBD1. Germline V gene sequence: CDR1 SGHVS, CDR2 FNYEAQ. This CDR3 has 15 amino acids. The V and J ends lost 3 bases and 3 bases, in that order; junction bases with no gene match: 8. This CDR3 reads CASSLGQSKRYEQYF. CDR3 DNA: TGTGCCAGCAGCTTGGGACAGTCGAAGCGCTACGAGCAGTACTTC.

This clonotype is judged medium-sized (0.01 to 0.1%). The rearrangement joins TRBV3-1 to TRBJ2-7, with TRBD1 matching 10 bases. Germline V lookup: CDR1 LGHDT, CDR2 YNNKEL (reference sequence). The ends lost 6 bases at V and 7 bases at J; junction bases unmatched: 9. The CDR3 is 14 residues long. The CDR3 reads CASRRQGASGEQYF. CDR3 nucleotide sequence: TGTGCCAGCAGAAGACAGGGGGCTTCGGGGGAGCAGTACTTC.

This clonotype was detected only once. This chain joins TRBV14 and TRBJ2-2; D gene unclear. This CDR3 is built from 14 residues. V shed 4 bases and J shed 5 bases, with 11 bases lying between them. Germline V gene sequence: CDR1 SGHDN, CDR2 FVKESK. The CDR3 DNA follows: TGTGCCAGCAGCCCAGGCTGGGGTACCGGGGAGCTGTTTTTT. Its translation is CASSPGWGTGELFF.

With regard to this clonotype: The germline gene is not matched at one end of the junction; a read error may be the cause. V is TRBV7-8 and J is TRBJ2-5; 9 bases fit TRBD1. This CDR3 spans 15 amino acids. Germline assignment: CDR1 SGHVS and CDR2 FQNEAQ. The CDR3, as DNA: TGTGCCAGCTGCTTGGGACAGGGATTTCAAGAGACCCAGTACTTC. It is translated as CASCLGQGFQETQYF.

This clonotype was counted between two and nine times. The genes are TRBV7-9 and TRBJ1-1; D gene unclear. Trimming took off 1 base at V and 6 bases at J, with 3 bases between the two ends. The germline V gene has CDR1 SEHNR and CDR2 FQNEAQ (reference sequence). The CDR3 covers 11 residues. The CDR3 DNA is TGTGCCAGCAGCTTAGTGGCTGAAGCTTTCTTT. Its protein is CASSLVAEAFF.

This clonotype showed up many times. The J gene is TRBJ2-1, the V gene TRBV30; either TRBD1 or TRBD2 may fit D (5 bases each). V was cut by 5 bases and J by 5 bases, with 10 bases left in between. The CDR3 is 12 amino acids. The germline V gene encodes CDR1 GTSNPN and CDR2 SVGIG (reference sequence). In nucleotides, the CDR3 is TGTGCCTGGGGGACGCAGAACAATGAGCAGTTCTTC. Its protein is CAWGTQNNEQFF.

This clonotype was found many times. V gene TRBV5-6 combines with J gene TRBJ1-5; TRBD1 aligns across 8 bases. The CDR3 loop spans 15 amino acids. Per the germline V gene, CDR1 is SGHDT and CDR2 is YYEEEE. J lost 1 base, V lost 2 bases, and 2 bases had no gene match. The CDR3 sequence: CASSFDRGSNQPQHF. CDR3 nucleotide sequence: TGTGCCAGCAGCTTTGACAGGGGAAGCAATCAGCCCCAGCATTTT.

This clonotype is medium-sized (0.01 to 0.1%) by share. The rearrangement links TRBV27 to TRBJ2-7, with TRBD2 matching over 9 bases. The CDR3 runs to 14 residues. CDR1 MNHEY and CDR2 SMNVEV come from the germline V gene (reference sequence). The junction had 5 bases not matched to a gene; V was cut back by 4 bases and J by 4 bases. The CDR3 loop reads CASSSIAGVYEQYF. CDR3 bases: TGTGCCAGCAGTTCGATAGCGGGAGTTTACGAGCAGTACTTC.

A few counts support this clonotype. This chain's CDR3 is CASSQQGGGDEKLFF. The DNA for the CDR3 is TGTGCCAGCAGTCAACAAGGAGGGGGCGATGAAAAACTGTTTTTT. The rearrangement uses TRBV28 and TRBJ1-4; 7 bases align to TRBD1. V lost 5 bases, J lost 6 bases, and 9 bases stayed unmatched. The CDR3 length is 15 residues. Germline V gives CDR1 MDHEN, CDR2 SYDVKM.